This T cell receptor (beta chain) was sequenced for a study of blood T cell repertoires in COVID-19. Study context: Researchers got acute and convalescent COVID-19 samples from the United States, Italy and Spain. Sample material is recorded as cDNA or gDNA derived from T cells, B-cell-depleted T cells, or PBMCs.

The assay was immunoSEQ multiplex PCR, and TCRdb's table has in-frame clones only and misses some. The table shows about 300,000 clones, with around nine tenths occurring only once. Those enrolled, adults aged 18 to 89 years, came from 24 US areas. Which cohort a participant joined came from the clinical history participants gave. The table lists this clone with many counts. The CDR3 loop spans 13 amino acids. CDR1 is SQVTM, CDR2 ANQGSEA, per germline. Trimming stripped 6 bases from V and 2 bases from J, with 11 bases between. The V call is TRBV29-1, the J call TRBJ2-1; perhaps TRBD1 as D (5 bases). Sequencing was performed on PBMCs or T cells enriched from blood (not recorded which). The receptor comes from a woman aged 18-35 years who had recovered from COVID-19. The CDR3 spells CSVSLTAYNEQFF. For the CDR3, the DNA is TGCAGCGTCTCGCTGACAGCCTACAATGAGCAGTTCTTC.